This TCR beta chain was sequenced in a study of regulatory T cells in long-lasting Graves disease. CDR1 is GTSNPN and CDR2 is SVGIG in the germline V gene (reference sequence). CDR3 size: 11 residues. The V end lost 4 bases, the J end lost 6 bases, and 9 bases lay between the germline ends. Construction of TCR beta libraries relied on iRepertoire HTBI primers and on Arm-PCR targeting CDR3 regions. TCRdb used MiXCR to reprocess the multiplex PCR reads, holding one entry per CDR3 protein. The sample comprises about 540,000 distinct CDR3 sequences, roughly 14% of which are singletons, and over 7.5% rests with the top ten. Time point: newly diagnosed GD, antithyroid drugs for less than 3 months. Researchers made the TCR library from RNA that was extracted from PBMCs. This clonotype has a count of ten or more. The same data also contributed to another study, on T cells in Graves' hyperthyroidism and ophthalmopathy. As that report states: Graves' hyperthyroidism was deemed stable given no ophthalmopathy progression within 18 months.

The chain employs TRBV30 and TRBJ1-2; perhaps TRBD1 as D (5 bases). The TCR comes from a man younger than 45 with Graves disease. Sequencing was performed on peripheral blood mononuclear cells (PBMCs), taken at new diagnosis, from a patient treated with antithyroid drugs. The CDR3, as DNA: TGTGCCTGGATGAGGGGCGATGGCTACACCTTC. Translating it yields CAWMRGDGYTF.